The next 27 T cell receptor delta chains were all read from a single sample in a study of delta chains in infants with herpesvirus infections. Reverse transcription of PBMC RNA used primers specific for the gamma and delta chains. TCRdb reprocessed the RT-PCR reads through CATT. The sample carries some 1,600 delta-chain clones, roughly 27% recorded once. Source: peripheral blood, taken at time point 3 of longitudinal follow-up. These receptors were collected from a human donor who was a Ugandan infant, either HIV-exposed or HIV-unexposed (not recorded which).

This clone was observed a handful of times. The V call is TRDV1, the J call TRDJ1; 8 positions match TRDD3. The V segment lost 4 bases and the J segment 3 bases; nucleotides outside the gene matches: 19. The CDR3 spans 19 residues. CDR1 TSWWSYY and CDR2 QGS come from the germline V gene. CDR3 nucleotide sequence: TGTGCTCTTGGGGGCCCGGCCTTCTTTTTGGGGGATGGCGCCGATAAACTCATCTTT. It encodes CALGGPAFFLGDGADKLIF.

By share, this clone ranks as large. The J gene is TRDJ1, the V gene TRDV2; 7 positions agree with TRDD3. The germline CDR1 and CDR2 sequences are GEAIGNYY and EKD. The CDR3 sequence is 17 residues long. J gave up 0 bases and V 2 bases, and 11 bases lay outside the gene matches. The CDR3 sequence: CACDSAMVGDHTDKLIF. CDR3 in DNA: TGTGCCTGTGACAGTGCTATGGTGGGGGACCACACCGATAAACTCATCTTT.

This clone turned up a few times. The CDR3 region is CAFCQLGDCNTDKLIF. The CDR3 nucleotides are TGTGCCTTTTGCCAACTGGGGGATTGTAACACCGATAAACTCATCTTT. V usage is TRDV3 and J usage is TRDJ1; 10 bases fit TRDD3. Per the germline V gene, CDR1 is TVYSNPD and CDR2 is GDNSRS (reference sequence). The CDR3 length is 16 residues. The J segment lost 0 bases and the V segment lost 2 bases, leaving 9 bases of the junction unmatched.

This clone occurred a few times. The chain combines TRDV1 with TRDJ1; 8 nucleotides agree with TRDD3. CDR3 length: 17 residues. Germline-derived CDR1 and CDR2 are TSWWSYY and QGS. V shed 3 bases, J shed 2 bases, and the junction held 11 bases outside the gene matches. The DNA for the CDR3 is TGTGCTCTTGGGGAGCGATGGGGGATCCAGGATACCGATAAACTCATCTTT. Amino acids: CALGERWGIQDTDKLIF.

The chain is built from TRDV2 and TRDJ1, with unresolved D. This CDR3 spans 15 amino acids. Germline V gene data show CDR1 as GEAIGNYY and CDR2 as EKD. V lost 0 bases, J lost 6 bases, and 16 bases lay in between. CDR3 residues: CACDTVGLSDHKLIF. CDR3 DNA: TGTGCCTGTGACACCGTGGGACTTTCTGACCATAAACTCATCTTT.

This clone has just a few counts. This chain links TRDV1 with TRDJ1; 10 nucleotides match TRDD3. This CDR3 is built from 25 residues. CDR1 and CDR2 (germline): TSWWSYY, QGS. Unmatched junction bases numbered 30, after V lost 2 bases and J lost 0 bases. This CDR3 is CALGETRRAVSYIRTGGSYTDKLIF. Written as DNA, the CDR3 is TGTGCTCTTGGGGAAACTAGGCGGGCCGTATCCTATATTCGTACTGGGGGATCGTACACCGATAAACTCATCTTT.

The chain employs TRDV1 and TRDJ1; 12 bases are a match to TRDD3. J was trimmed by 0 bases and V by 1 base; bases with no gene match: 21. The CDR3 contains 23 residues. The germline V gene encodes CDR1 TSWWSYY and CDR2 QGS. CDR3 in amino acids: CALGEHSSGLWGIRTVDTDKLIF. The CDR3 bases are TGTGCTCTTGGGGAACACTCCTCGGGCCTCTGGGGGATACGTACCGTCGACACCGATAAACTCATCTTT.

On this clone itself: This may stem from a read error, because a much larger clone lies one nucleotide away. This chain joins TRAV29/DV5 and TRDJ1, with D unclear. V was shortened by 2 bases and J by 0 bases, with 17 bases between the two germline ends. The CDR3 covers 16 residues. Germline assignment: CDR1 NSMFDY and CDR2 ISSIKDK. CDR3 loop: CAARGFIGWYTDKLIF. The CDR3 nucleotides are TGTGCAGCAAGGGGGTTCATAGGCTGGTACACCGATAAACTCATCTTT.

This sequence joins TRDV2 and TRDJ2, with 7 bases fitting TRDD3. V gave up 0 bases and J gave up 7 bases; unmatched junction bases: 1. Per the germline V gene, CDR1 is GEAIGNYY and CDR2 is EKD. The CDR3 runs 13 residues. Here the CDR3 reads CACDTGGIAQLFF. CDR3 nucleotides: TGTGCCTGTGACACCGGGGGGATAGCACAACTCTTCTTT.

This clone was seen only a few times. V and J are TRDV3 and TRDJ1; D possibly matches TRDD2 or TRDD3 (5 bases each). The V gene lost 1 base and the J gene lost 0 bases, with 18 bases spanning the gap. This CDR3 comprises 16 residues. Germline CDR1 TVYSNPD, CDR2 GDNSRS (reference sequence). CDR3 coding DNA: TGTGCCTTTATTCATACGTCCTTCGGATACACCGATAAACTCATCTTT. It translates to CAFIHTSFGYTDKLIF.

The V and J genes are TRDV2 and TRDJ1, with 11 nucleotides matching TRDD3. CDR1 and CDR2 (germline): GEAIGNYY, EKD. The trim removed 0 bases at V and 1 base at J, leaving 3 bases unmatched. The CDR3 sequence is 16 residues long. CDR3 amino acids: CACDTVGDTRTDKLIF. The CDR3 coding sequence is TGTGCCTGTGACACCGTGGGGGATACGCGCACCGATAAACTCATCTTT.

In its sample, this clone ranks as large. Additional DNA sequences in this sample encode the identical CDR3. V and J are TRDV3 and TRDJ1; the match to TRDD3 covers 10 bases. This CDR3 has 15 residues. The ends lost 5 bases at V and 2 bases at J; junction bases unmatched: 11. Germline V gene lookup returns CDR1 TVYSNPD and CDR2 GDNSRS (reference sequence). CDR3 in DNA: TGTGCCCTGCCTAGGGGGATACGCGGGACCGATAAACTCATCTTT. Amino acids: CALPRGIRGTDKLIF. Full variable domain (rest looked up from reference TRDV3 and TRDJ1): CDKVTQSSPDQTVASGSEVVLLCTYDTVYSNPDLFWYRIRPDYSFQFVFYGDNSRSEGADFTQGRFSVKHILTQKAFHLVISPVRTEDSATYYCALPRGIRGTDKLIFGKGTRVTVEP.

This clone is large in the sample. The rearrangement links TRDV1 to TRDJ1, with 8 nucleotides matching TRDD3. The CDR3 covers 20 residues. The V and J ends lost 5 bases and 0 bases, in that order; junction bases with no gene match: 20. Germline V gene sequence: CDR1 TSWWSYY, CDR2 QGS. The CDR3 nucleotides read TGTGCTCTTGGGCCCCAATCGTACTGGGGGTCCTCCACGTACACCGATAAACTCATCTTT. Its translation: CALGPQSYWGSSTYTDKLIF.

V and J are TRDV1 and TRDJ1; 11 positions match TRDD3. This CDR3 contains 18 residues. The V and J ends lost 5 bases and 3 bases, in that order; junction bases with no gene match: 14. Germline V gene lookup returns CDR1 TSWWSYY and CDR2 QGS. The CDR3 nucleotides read TGTGCTCTTGGGCCCGCCCTCCTACTGGGGGATAAACCCGATAAACTCATCTTT. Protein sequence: CALGPALLLGDKPDKLIF.

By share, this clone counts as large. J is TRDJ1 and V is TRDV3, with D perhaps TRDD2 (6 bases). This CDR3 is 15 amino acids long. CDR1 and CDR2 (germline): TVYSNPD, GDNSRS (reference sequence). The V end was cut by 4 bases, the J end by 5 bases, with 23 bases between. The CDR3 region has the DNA TGTGCCTCCGGCCTTCCCCACACATCGGGGGATAAACTCATCTTT. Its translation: CASGLPHTSGDKLIF. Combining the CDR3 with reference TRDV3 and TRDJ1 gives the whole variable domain CDKVTQSSPDQTVASGSEVVLLCTYDTVYSNPDLFWYRIRPDYSFQFVFYGDNSRSEGADFTQGRFSVKHILTQKAFHLVISPVRTEDSATYYCASGLPHTSGDKLIFGKGTRVTVEP.

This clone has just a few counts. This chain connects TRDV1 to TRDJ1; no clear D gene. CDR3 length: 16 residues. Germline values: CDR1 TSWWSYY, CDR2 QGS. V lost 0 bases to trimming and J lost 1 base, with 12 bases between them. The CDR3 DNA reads TGTGCTCTTGGGGAACTCAATAACACCGGCACCGATAAACTCATCTTT. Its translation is CALGELNNTGTDKLIF.

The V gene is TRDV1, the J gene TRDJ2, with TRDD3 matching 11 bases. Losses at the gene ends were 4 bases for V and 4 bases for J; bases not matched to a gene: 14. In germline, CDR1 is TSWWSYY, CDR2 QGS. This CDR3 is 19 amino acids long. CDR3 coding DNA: TGTGCTCTTGGGGGCCGGCCACCTCAATGGGGGATACGGACAGCACAACTCTTCTTT. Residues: CALGGRPPQWGIRTAQLFF.

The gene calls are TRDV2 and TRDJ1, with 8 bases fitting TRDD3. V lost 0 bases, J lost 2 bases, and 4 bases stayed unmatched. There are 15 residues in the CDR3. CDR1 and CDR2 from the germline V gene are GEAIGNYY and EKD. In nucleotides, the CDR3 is TGTGCCTGTGACACCTTACTGGGGGGGACCGATAAACTCATCTTT. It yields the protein CACDTLLGGTDKLIF.

CDR3 nucleotide sequence: TGCAGTGGTTTGACAGCACAACTCTTCTTT. Its protein is CSGLTAQLFF. No V gene was called here, but the J gene is TRDJ2. This CDR3 has 10 amino acids.

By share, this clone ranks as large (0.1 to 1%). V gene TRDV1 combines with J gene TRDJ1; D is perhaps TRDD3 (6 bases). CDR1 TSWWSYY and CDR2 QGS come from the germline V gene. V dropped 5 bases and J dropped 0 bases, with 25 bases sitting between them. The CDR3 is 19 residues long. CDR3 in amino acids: CALGFPMQGGATHTDKLIF. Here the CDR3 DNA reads TGTGCTCTTGGGTTTCCGATGCAGGGGGGAGCAACTCACACCGATAAACTCATCTTT.

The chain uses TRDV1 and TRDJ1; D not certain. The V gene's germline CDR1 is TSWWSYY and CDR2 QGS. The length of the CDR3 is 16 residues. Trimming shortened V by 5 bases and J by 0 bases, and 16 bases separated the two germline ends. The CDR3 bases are TGTGCTCTTGGGCCCCGCCACCAGGATTACACCGATAAACTCATCTTT. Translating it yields CALGPRHQDYTDKLIF.

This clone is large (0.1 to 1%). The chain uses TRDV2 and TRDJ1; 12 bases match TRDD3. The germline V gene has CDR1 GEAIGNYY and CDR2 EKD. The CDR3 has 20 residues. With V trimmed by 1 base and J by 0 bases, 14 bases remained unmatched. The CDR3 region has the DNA TGTGCCTGTGACACTTTGCTAGCTGGGGGATACGGCCGGTACACCGATAAACTCATCTTT. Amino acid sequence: CACDTLLAGGYGRYTDKLIF.

This CDR3 reads CACDTVRAFPHHYWVYTDKLIF. CDR3 DNA: TGTGCCTGTGACACCGTTCGGGCCTTCCCACACCACTACTGGGTGTACACCGATAAACTCATCTTT. This sequence joins TRDV2 and TRDJ1; the D gene could be TRDD2 or TRDD3 (6 bases each). The CDR3 is made up of 22 amino acids. Germline V gene sequence: CDR1 GEAIGNYY, CDR2 EKD. Between the trimmed V and J ends, which lost 0 bases and 0 bases, there was a span of 31 bases.

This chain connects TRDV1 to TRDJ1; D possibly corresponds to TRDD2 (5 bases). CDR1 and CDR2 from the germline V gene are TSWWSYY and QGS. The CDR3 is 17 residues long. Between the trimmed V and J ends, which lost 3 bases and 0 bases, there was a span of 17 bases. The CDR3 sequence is CALGESSILLYTDKLIF. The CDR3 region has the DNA TGTGCTCTTGGGGAGAGCTCAATCCTTCTCTACACCGATAAACTCATCTTT.

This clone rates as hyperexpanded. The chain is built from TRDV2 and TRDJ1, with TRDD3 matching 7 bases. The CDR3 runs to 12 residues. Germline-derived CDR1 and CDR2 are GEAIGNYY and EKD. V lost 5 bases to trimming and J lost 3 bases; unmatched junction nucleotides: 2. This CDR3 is CACGGIADKLIF. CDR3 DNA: TGTGCCTGTGGGGGGATTGCCGATAAACTCATCTTT.

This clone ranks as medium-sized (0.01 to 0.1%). CDR3 sequence (DNA): TGTGCTCTTGGGGAACAGCTGGGTCCTAGGGGTTACACCGATAAACTCATCTTT. As protein: CALGEQLGPRGYTDKLIF. J is TRDJ1 and V is TRDV1; possibly TRDD2 or TRDD3 for D (5 bases each). Looked up from germline, CDR1 is TSWWSYY and CDR2 is QGS. CDR3 length: 18 residues. The ends were cut back, 1 base at V and 0 bases at J, with 18 bases in the middle.

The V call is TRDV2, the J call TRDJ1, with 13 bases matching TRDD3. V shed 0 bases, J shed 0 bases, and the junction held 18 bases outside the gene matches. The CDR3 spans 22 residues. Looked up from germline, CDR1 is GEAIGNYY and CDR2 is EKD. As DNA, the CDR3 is TGTGCCTGTGACACCGTTCGAACCCACGTACTGGGGGATACGGAGTACACCGATAAACTCATCTTT. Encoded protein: CACDTVRTHVLGDTEYTDKLIF.